This TCR beta chain originates from a study of T cells after yellow fever vaccination. In the study overall: Each low-cell-number fraction was prepared by means of SMART-Seq v4 Ultra Low Input. Findings and limits, study-wide: The appearance of a small share of clonotypes in both CD4 and CD8 compartments was observed. The secondary response showed a weaker magnitude and a faster peak, day 5 versus 15.

TCR cDNA was made by 5'RACE template switching, adding a universal primer site and UMIs. TCRdb analysed the 5' RACE reads with MiXCR anew, one entry per CDR3 protein. The data contain roughly 500,000 distinct CDR3 sequences, roughly 19% of them singletons. With respect to this clonotype: The antigen is not known.

This CDR3 contains 14 residues. Germline V lookup: CDR1 SGHKS, CDR2 YYEKEE (reference sequence). V lost 1 base and J lost 6, with 12 bases in between. Sequenced here: PBMCs, sampled 15 days after the yellow fever booster vaccination. This TCR came from a man under 40 who received the YFV17D yellow fever vaccine. The chain employs TRBV5-5 and TRBJ2-3; D gene unclear. The CDR3 sequence: CASSLNSFTDTQYF. In nucleotides, the CDR3 is TGTGCCAGCAGCTTGAACTCCTTCACGGATACGCAGTATTTT.